The entry below describes one T cell receptor (beta chain). Its antigen is as yet unknown. This entry is derived from a study of post-analysis software for immune sequencing data. Across the whole study: Relapsing-remitting, secondary progressive and progressive-relapsing multiple sclerosis courses were included. General study findings and limits: There were several TRBV segments more frequent in patients than controls, and TRBV5-6, TRBV5-1 and TRBV20-1 were among them.

Unique molecular identifiers were carried by the TCR beta cDNA libraries. In TCRdb, the PCR reads were re-called with MiXCR into one record per CDR3 protein. The repertoire includes roughly 730,000 distinct CDR3 sequences, 30% of them detected once, and around 0.55% sits in the top ten. The CDR3 covers 17 residues. V shed 2 bases and J shed 1 base, with 13 bases lying between them. Germline loops: CDR1 SGHDT, CDR2 YYEEEE. This TCR came from a girl between 10 and 17 years old with multiple sclerosis. The chain is built from TRBV5-6 and TRBJ2-6, with D hard to call. Sequenced: blood. The CDR3 coding sequence is TGTGCCAGCAGCTTATGGATCCCCCCTTCTGGGGCCAACGTCCTGACTTTC. It encodes CASSLWIPPSGANVLTF.